Below are 15 T cell receptor beta chains sequenced from a single sample in a study of control samples from healthy donors and cancer patients. Method: immunoSEQ multiplex PCR; TCRdb's copy keeps in-frame clones and lacks some. The data hold 77,000 or so clones, with 91% observed a single time. Material for sequencing was blood. Receptor source: a man under 40 in good health.

J is TRBJ2-7 and V is TRBV28; no reliable D call. V gave up 9 bases and J gave up 2 bases, with 14 bases separating them. CDR3 size: 13 residues. CDR1 and CDR2 from the germline V gene are MDHEN and SYDVKM. The CDR3 region is CASRTQAPYEQYF. For the CDR3, the DNA is TGTGCCAGTCGGACCCAAGCCCCCTACGAGCAGTACTTC.

This clone was recorded once. This chain uses TRBV2 with TRBJ2-6; no clear D. V was cut by 8 bases and J by 2 bases, with 10 bases left in between. This CDR3 comprises 14 residues. Germline-derived CDR1 and CDR2 are SNHLY and FYNNEI. CDR3 sequence: CASVGLTGANVLTF. The CDR3 DNA follows: TGTGCCAGCGTAGGGTTAACTGGGGCCAACGTCCTGACTTTC.

The DNA for the CDR3 is TGTGCCAGCAGTTTTATAGTACTTGCCATATATTTT. This codes for CASSFIVLAIYF. The V call is TRBV12-3 or TRBV12-4, the J call TRBJ1-3; D is unclear. The length of the CDR3 is 12 residues. V dropped 3 bases and J dropped 11 bases, with 11 bases sitting between them.

The chain recombines TRBV5-1 with TRBJ2-2; 12 positions agree with TRBD1. With 1 base clipped from V and 5 bases from J, the junction kept 3 bases outside the gene matches. From germline, CDR1 is SGHRS and CDR2 YFSETQ. The CDR3 runs to 16 residues. CDR3 in DNA: TGCGCCAGCAGCTTGCAGGGACAGGGGGCAACCGGGGAGCTGTTTTTT. Its translation: CASSLQGQGATGELFF.

This sequence joins TRBV5-1 and TRBJ2-5; D may be TRBD1 or TRBD2 (5 bases each). Germline V gene sequence: CDR1 SGHRS, CDR2 YFSETQ. This CDR3 is 13 amino acids long. The CDR3 nucleotides are TGCGCAACGAAGGGGATCGGAGGAGAGACCCAGTACTTC. This encodes CATKGIGGETQYF.

CDR3 nucleotides: TGTGCCAGCAGCTTCCCCCCCGAGGGACAGGGTAACACCGGGGAGCTGTTTTTT. Its translation: CASSFPPEGQGNTGELFF. This chain connects TRBV7-9 to TRBJ2-2, with 9 bases fitting TRBD1. The CDR3 is 18 residues long. The V segment lost 3 bases and the J segment 2 bases; nucleotides outside the gene matches: 10. Germline CDR1 reads SEHNR; CDR2 reads FQNEAQ (reference sequence).

This chain uses TRBV3-1 (or the pseudogene TRBV3-2) with TRBJ2-5; 9 nucleotides line up with TRBD2. The V segment lost 5 bases and the J segment 1 base; nucleotides outside the gene matches: 2. This CDR3 is built from 14 residues. Germline-derived CDR1 and CDR2 are LGHDT and YNNKEL (reference sequence). CDR3 residues: CASSVTSGQETQYF. In DNA, the CDR3 is TGTGCCAGCAGCGTGACTAGCGGCCAAGAGACCCAGTACTTC.

Here the CDR3 DNA reads TGTGCCACCAGTGATGCCGGGTTGGGAAACACCATATATTTT. This gives the protein CATSDAGLGNTIYF. The V gene is TRBV24-1, the J gene TRBJ1-3; D gene ambiguous. The CDR3 is made up of 14 amino acids. Germline CDR1 reads KGHDR; CDR2 reads SFDVKD. The V and J ends lost 3 bases and 4 bases respectively, with 9 bases between them.

This chain joins TRBV7-2 and TRBJ2-1; no clear D. Germline V gene data show CDR1 as SGHTA and CDR2 as FQGNSA. The CDR3 loop spans 14 amino acids. V lost 5 bases and J 5 bases, leaving 13 bases between the germline ends. The CDR3 DNA sequence: TGTGCCAGCAGCCTATCGGGTTCGGACAATGAGCAGTTCTTC. Encoded protein: CASSLSGSDNEQFF.

The chain links TRBV27 to TRBJ1-6, with unresolved D. Germline CDR1 reads MNHEY; CDR2 reads SMNVEV (reference sequence). The CDR3 is made up of 16 amino acids. V shed 7 bases and J shed 4 bases, with 17 bases lying between them. This CDR3 reads CASTPGGQLYNSPLHF. The DNA of the CDR3 is TGTGCCAGCACCCCCGGAGGTCAGCTATATAATTCACCCCTCCACTTT.

As for this clone: A read error may account for a junction end that differs from germline. The chain is built from TRBV28 and TRBJ1-2; TRBD1 agrees at 8 bases. This CDR3 has 16 residues. Germline loops: CDR1 MDHEN, CDR2 SYDVKM. CDR3: CASSLSQPGQDYGCTF. DNA for the CDR3: TGTGCCAGCAGTCTCTCCCAACCGGGACAGGACTATGGCTGCACCTTC.

The chain is built from TRBV29-1 and TRBJ2-1; D is unresolved. Germline V gives CDR1 SQVTM, CDR2 ANQGSEA. V was trimmed by 4 bases and J by 8 bases, leaving 9 bases between them. The CDR3 totals 11 residues. The CDR3 DNA follows: TGCAGCGTTGCGAGTTTCGATGAGCAGTTCTTC. This gives the protein CSVASFDEQFF.

The rearrangement joins TRBV28 to TRBJ1-1; 7 bases map to TRBD1. Germline CDR1 reads MDHEN; CDR2 reads SYDVKM. The CDR3 spans 14 residues. The trim removed 7 bases at V and 1 base at J, leaving 6 bases unmatched. CDR3 protein: CASKGALWNTEAFF. CDR3 nucleotides: TGTGCCAGCAAGGGGGCGCTTTGGAACACTGAAGCTTTCTTT.

The chain is built from TRBV7-2 and TRBJ2-7; maybe TRBD1 (5 bases). This CDR3 comprises 14 residues. Trimming cost V 7 bases and J 2 bases, with 15 bases left between them. The V gene's germline CDR1 is SGHTA and CDR2 FQGNSA. The CDR3 DNA follows: TGTGCCAGCAACGAACAGGACGGTACCTACGAGCAGTACTTC. Its protein is CASNEQDGTYEQYF. The full variable domain, rest sourced from reference TRBV7-2 and TRBJ2-7, is GAGVSQSPSNKVTEKGKDVELRCDPISGHTALYWYRQSLGQGLEFLIYFQGNSAPDKSGLPSDRFSAERTGGSVSTLTIQRTQQEDSAVYLCASNEQDGTYEQYFGPGTRLTVT.

The chain recombines TRBV6-5 with TRBJ2-5; D is perhaps TRBD1 (5 bases). V was cut by 0 bases and J by 2 bases, with 13 bases left in between. From germline, CDR1 is MNHEY and CDR2 SVGAGI. The CDR3 loop spans 16 amino acids. The CDR3 coding sequence is TGTGCCAGCAGTTACTCGGAACAGGACCAGCAAGAGACCCAGTACTTC. Encoded protein: CASSYSEQDQQETQYF.